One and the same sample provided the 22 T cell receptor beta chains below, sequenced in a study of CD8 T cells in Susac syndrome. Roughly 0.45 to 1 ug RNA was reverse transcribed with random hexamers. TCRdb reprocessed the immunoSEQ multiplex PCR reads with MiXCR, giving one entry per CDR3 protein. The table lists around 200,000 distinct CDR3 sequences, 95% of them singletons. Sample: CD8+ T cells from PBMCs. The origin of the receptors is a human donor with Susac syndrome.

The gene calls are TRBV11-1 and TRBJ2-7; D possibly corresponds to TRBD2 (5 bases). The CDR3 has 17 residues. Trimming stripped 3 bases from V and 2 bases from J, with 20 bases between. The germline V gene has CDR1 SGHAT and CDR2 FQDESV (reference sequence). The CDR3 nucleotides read TGTGCCAGCAGCTTGTCCTCAGCCGACCCAGCGGCCTACGAGCAGTACTTC. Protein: CASSLSSADPAAYEQYF.

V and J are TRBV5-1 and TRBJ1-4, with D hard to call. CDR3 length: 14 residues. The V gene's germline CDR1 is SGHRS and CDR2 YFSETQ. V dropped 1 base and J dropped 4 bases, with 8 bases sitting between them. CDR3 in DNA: TGCGCCAGCAGCTTGTCCGGGGTTAATGAAAAACTGTTTTTT. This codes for CASSLSGVNEKLFF.

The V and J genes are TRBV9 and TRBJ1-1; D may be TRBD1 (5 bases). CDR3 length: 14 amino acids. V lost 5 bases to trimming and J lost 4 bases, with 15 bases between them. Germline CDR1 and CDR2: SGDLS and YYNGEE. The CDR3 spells CASRGTATSTEAFF. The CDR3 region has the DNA TGTGCCAGCAGGGGGACGGCGACTAGCACTGAAGCTTTCTTT.

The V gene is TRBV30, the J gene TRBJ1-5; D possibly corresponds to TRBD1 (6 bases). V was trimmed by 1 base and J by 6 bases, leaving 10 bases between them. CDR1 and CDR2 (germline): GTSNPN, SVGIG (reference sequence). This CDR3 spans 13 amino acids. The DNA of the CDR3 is TGTGCCTGGAGTGCAGGGGAGGGTCAGCCCCAGCATTTT. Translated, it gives CAWSAGEGQPQHF.

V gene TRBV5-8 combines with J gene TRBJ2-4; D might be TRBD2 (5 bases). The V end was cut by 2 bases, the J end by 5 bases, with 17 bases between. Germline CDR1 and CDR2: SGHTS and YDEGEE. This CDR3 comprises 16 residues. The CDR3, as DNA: TGTGCCAGCAGCTTCTATCCGGGGTCAAGGGAAAACATTCAGTACTTC. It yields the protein CASSFYPGSRENIQYF.

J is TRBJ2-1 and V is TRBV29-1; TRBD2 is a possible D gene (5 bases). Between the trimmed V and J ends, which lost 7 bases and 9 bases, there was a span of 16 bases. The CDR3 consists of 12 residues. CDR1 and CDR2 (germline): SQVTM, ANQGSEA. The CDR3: CSAVGLAGEQFF. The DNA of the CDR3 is TGCAGCGCCGTAGGCCTGGCGGGTGAGCAGTTCTTC.

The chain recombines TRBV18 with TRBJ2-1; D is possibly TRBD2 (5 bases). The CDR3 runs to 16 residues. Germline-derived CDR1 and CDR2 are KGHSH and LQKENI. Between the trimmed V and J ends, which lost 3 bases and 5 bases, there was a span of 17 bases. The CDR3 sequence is CASSPWPGLANNEQFF. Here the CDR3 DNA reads TGTGCCAGCTCACCGTGGCCCGGCCTAGCTAACAATGAGCAGTTCTTC.

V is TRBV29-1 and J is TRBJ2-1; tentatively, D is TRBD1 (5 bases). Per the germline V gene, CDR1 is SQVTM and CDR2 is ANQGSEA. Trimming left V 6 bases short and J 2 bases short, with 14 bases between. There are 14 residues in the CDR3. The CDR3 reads CSVITGQAYNEQFF. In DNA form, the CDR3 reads TGCAGCGTAATCACAGGACAAGCCTACAATGAGCAGTTCTTC.

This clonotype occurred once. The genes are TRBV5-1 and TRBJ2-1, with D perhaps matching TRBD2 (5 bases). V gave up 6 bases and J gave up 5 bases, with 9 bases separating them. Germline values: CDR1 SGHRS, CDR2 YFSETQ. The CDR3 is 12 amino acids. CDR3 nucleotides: TGCGCCAGCACCTACGGGAACAATGAGCAGTTCTTC. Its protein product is CASTYGNNEQFF.

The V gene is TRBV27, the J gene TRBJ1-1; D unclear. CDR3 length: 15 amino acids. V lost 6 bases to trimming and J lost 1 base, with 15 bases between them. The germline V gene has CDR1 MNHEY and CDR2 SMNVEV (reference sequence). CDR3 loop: CASRSKYSGNTEAFF. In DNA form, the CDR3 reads TGTGCCAGCAGGAGTAAGTACTCGGGGAACACTGAAGCTTTCTTT.

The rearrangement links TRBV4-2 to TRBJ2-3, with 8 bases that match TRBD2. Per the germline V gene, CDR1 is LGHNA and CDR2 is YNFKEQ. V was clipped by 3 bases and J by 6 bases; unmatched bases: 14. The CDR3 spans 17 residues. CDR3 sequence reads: CASSQVVAAGDSDTQYF. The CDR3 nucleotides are TGTGCCAGCAGCCAGGTCGTTGCAGCGGGAGATTCGGATACGCAGTATTTT.

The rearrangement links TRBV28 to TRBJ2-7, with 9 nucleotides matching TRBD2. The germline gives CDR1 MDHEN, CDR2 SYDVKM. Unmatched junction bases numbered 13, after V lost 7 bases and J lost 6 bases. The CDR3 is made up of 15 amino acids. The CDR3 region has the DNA TGTGCCAGCAACTCCATAGCGGGAGCCCCCTCCGAGCAGTACTTC. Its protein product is CASNSIAGAPSEQYF.

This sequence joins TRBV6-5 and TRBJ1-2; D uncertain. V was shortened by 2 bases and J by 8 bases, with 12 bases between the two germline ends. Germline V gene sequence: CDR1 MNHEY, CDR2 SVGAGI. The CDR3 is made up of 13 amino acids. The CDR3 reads CASSYLSGNGYTF. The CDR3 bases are TGTGCCAGCAGTTACCTCAGTGGAAACGGCTACACCTTC.

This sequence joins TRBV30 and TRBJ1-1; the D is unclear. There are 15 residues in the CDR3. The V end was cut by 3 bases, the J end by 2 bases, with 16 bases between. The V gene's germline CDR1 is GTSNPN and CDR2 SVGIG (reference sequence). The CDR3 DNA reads TGTGCCTGGAGGCGCCAGCAGGCTTACAACACTGAAGCTTTCTTT. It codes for CAWRRQQAYNTEAFF. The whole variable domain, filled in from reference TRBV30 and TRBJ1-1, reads SQTIHQWPATLVQPVGSPLSLECTVEGTSNPNLYWYRQAAGRGLQLLFYSVGIGQISSEVPQNLSASRPQDRQFILSSKKLLLSDSGFYLCAWRRQQAYNTEAFFGQGTRLTVV.

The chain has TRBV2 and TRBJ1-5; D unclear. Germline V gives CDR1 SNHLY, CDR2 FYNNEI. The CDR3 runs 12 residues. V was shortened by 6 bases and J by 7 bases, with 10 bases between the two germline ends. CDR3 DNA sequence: TGTGCCAGCAGATACGGACCACAGCCCCAGCATTTT. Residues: CASRYGPQPQHF.

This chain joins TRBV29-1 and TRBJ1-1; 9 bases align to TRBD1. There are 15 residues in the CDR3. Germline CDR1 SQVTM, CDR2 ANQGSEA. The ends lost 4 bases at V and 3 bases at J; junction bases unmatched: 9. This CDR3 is CSVVGTGYIDTEAFF. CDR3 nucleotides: TGCAGCGTTGTGGGGACAGGGTACATAGACACTGAAGCTTTCTTT. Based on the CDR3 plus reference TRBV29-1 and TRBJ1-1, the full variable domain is SAVISQKPSRDICQRGTSLTIQCQVDSQVTMMFWYRQQPGQSLTLIATANQGSEATYESGFVIDKFPISRPNLTFSTLTVSNMSPEDSSIYLCSVVGTGYIDTEAFFGQGTRLTVV.

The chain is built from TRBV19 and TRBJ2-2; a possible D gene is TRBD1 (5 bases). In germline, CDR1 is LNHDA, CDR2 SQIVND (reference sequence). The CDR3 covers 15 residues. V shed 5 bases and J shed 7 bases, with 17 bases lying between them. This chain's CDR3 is CASSDPYRTLGELFF. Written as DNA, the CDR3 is TGTGCCAGTAGTGACCCTTACAGGACCCTCGGGGAGCTGTTTTTT.

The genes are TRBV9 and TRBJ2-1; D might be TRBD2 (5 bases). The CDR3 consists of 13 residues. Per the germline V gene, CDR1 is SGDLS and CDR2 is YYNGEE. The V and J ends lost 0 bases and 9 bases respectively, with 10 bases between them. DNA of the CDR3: TGTGCCAGCAGCGTAGCAGCGGCCGGTGAGCAGTTCTTC. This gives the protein CASSVAAAGEQFF.

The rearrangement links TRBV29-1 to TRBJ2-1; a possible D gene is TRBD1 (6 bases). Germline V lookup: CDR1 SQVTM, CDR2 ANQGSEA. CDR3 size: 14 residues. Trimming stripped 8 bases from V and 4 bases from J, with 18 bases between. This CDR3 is CSSVGTLDYNEQFF. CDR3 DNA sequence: TGCAGCTCCGTTGGGACACTAGATTACAATGAGCAGTTCTTC.

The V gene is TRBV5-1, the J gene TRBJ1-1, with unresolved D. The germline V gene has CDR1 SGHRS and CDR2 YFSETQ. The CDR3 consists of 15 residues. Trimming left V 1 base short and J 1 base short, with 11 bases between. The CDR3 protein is CASSLNPSGNTEAFF. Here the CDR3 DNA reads TGCGCCAGCAGCTTGAATCCGTCAGGGAACACTGAAGCTTTCTTT.

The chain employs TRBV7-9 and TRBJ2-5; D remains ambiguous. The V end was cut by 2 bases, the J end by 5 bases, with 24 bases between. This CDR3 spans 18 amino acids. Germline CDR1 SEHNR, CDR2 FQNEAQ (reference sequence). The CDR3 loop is CASSLKVLVSGISETQYF. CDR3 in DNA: TGTGCCAGCAGCTTAAAGGTTCTGGTCTCCGGTATTTCTGAGACCCAGTACTTC.

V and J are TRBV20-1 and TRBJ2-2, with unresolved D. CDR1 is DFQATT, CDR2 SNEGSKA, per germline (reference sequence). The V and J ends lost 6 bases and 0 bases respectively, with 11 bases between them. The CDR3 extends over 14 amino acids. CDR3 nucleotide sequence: TGCAGTGCCCCAAATGTGGCGAACACCGGGGAGCTGTTTTTT. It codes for CSAPNVANTGELFF.